This T cell receptor (beta chain) was observed in a study of CD8 T cells in Susac syndrome. Germline CDR1 reads LNHDA; CDR2 reads SQIVND (reference sequence). V lost 4 bases and J lost 7, with 10 bases in between. CDR3 length: 12 residues. The authors sequenced TCR beta from blood CD8+ and CD4+ T cells. Negative magnetic isolation gave CD8+ and CD4+ cells; FACS enriched CD8+ TEMRA. Roughly 0.45 to 1 ug RNA was reverse transcribed with random hexamers. An immunoSEQ multiplex PCR generated amplified TCR beta CDR3 products spanning 54 Vbeta and 13 Jbeta. One entry per CDR3 protein results from TCRdb running MiXCR on the immunoSEQ multiplex PCR reads. The sample carries roughly 190,000 distinct CDR3 sequences, about 93% recorded once.

Sequenced material: CD4+ T cells from PBMCs. This sequence was found in a human donor in good health. V and J are TRBV19 and TRBJ1-2; a weak D match, TRBD1 (6 bases). The CDR3 bases are TGTGCCAGTAGTACTACAGGGAGTGGCTACACCTTC. Translation: CASSTTGSGYTF.